The present TCR beta chain was sequenced within a study of blood T cell repertoires in COVID-19. Study at large: In each case, the material was cDNA or gDNA derived from T cells, B-cell-depleted T cells, or PBMCs.

Profiled with immunoSEQ multiplex PCR; TCRdb holds only in-frame clones, not every one. The table records about 140,000 clones, 88% of them present only once. The TCR comes from a man between 60 and 70 years old with active or convalescent COVID-19. The specimen was peripheral blood.

The CDR3 reads CASRKTGGNQPQHF. CDR3 bases: TGTGCCAGTAGGAAGACAGGGGGCAATCAGCCCCAGCATTTT. The rearrangement links TRBV19 to TRBJ1-5; 8 bases match TRBD1. The CDR3 consists of 14 residues. Germline trimming cut 6 bases from V and 2 bases from J; bases unmatched to any gene: 3. CDR1 and CDR2 from the germline V gene are LNHDA and SQIVND (reference sequence).